This T cell receptor (beta chain) appears in the sequencing data of a study of T cell changes during pregnancy in multiple sclerosis. Profiled with immunoSEQ multiplex PCR; TCRdb holds only in-frame clones, not every one. The table records some 60,000 clones, approximately 89% of them present only once. CDR3 length equals 13 residues. Trimming took 2 bases from V and 3 from J, leaving 8 bases between them. Germline assignment: CDR1 LNHDA and CDR2 SQIVND (reference sequence). The genes are TRBV19 and TRBJ2-7; D is possibly TRBD1 (6 bases). This clonotype was sampled from a female donor in good health, enrolled as a control in a pregnancy study. Sequencing used peripheral blood, obtained after pregnancy. In nucleotides, the CDR3 is TGTGCCAGTAGTATAACAGGGAACTACGAGCAGTACTTC. Encoded protein: CASSITGNYEQYF.